The next 30 T cell receptor beta chains were all read from a single sample in a study of T cell clusters in autoimmune cytopenias. TRB amplification used approximately 0.25 ug of peripheral blood genomic DNA. Multiplex touch-down PCR amplified TRB using TRB-A and TRB-B pools in one tube. TCRdb re-called the multiplex PCR reads and shows each CDR3 protein once, DNA omitted. Recorded here are nearly 5,000 distinct CDR3 sequences; the top ten clones represent approximately 55%. These data are also associated with another study on T cell repertoires in aging, cancer and after chemotherapy.

Sequenced sample: peripheral blood. These receptor sequences come from a human donor with chronic lymphocytic leukemia. The donor label of this sample is uncertain.

Judged by frequency, this clonotype is medium-sized. This rearrangement joins TRBV5-4 to TRBJ2-2. This CDR3 has 15 residues. CDR1 is SGHNT, CDR2 YYREEE, per germline (reference sequence). The CDR3 here is CASSFELRNTGELFF. Together with reference TRBV5-4 and TRBJ2-2, the CDR3 gives the full variable domain: ETGVTQSPTHLIKTRGQQVTLRCSSQSGHNTVSWYQQALGQGPQFIFQYYREEENGRGNFPPRFSGLQFPNYSSELNVNALELDDSALYLCASSFELRNTGELFFGEGSRLTVL.

Considering frequency, this clonotype is medium-sized. The chain carries TRBV19 and TRBJ2-1; the D call of TRBD2 rests on TCRdb alone, since no DNA is present to check it. The CDR3 is 15 amino acids. Germline CDR1 and CDR2: LNHDA and SQIVND (reference sequence). The CDR3 reads CASSAGGFAYNEQFF.

This clonotype is deemed medium-sized by its frequency. V and J are TRBV12-3 or TRBV12-4 and TRBJ2-1; TCRdb selects TRBD1, and the lack of DNA leaves this call unchecked. The CDR3 length is 13 residues. Here the CDR3 reads CASSLARQGGKFF.

In terms of frequency, this clonotype is medium-sized. V gene TRBV29-1 combines with J gene TRBJ2-5; TCRdb proposes TRBD1, but this gene call is untestable without DNA. This CDR3 is built from 15 residues. CDR1 is SQVTM, CDR2 ANQGSEA, per germline. CDR3 region: CSVETDRGRSETQYF.

This sequence joins TRBV28 and TRBJ2-5; the D call of TRBD2 rests on TCRdb alone, since no DNA is present to check it. The CDR3 runs to 16 residues. CDR1 and CDR2 from the germline V gene are MDHEN and SYDVKM. CDR3 amino acids: CASQGLAGGRGETQYF.

This clonotype is called medium-sized based on its frequency. The chain recombines TRBV19 with TRBJ2-5; as DNA is missing, the TRBD2 call by TCRdb cannot be tested. Germline loops: CDR1 LNHDA, CDR2 SQIVND (reference sequence). The CDR3 sequence is 12 residues long. CDR3 region: CAVGTSKETQYF.

This clonotype is medium-sized by frequency. The CDR3 region is CASSYLFAGSRNEQFF. The V gene is TRBV6-2 or TRBV6-3, the J gene TRBJ2-1; TCRdb reports TRBD2, a call that lacks DNA to check it against. The CDR3 covers 16 residues. The V gene's germline CDR1 is MNHEY and CDR2 SVGEGT.

This clonotype counts as medium-sized (0.01 to 0.1%) by frequency. The chain uses TRBV29-1 and TRBJ1-2; the D call from TCRdb, TRBD1, cannot be confirmed without DNA. CDR3 length: 14 amino acids. In germline, CDR1 is SQVTM, CDR2 ANQGSEA. Here the CDR3 reads CSVVRQGSDYGYTF.

The V and J genes are TRBV11-2 and TRBJ2-3; TCRdb selects TRBD2, and the lack of DNA leaves this call unchecked. This CDR3 contains 16 residues. Germline V CDR1 and CDR2: SGHAT, FQNNGV. The CDR3 region is CASSRDYGSGLLAQYF.

The chain uses TRBV12-3 or TRBV12-4 and TRBJ1-1; checking the TCRdb D call of TRBD1 is not possible without DNA. This CDR3 spans 14 amino acids. The CDR3 spells CASSPQGVRTEAFF.

The chain is built from TRBV6-5 and TRBJ2-5; the D call from TCRdb, TRBD2, cannot be confirmed without DNA. Germline loops: CDR1 MNHEY, CDR2 SVGAGI. The CDR3 extends over 18 amino acids. Here the CDR3 reads CASSLIWGLAGGKETQYF.

This clonotype is labeled medium-sized (0.01 to 0.1%) based on frequency. The CDR3 sequence is CATQGQYYNEQFF. The chain combines TRBV15 with TRBJ2-1; TCRdb outputs TRBD1, but without DNA this stays unchecked. Germline V gene data show CDR1 as LNHNV and CDR2 as YYDKDF (reference sequence). The CDR3 runs to 13 residues.

The J gene is TRBJ2-1, the V gene TRBV20-1; TCRdb proposes TRBD1, but this gene call is untestable without DNA. This CDR3 contains 12 residues. Germline V gene sequence: CDR1 DFQATT, CDR2 SNEGSKA (reference sequence). The CDR3 spells CSAFGRESEQFF.

The CDR3 protein is CASSYSMVQNSYGYTF. The chain joins TRBV6-2 or TRBV6-3 to TRBJ1-2. The CDR3 sequence is 16 residues long. The germline V gene encodes CDR1 MNHEY and CDR2 SVGEGT.

The V gene is TRBV5-1, the J gene TRBJ2-5. This CDR3 is 15 amino acids long. Germline loops: CDR1 SGHRS, CDR2 YFSETQ. The CDR3 loop is CASSLASTGSQTQYF. The variable domain in full, with the rest retrieved from reference TRBV5-1 and TRBJ2-5, is KAGVTQTPRYLIKTRGQQVTLSCSPISGHRSVSWYQQTPGQGLQFLFEYFSETQRNKGNFPGRFSGRQFSNSRSEMNVSTLELGDSALYLCASSLASTGSQTQYFGPGTRLLVL.

The genes are TRBV18 and TRBJ2-5; the D gene TCRdb calls, TRBD1, cannot be checked with no DNA. The CDR3 runs to 14 residues. Looked up from germline, CDR1 is KGHSH and CDR2 is LQKENI. The CDR3 sequence is CASSTHRKQETQYF.

The chain links TRBV6-5 to TRBJ1-1; TCRdb designates TRBD1, a call that cannot be tested without DNA. The germline CDR1 and CDR2 sequences are MNHEY and SVGAGI. This CDR3 has 12 amino acids. CDR3 sequence: CASRRGDTEAFF.

This clonotype is medium-sized by frequency. The J gene is TRBJ2-3, the V gene TRBV20-1; TCRdb picks TRBD2, but there is no DNA to check that call. The germline CDR1 and CDR2 sequences are DFQATT and SNEGSKA (reference sequence). The CDR3 contains 16 residues. The CDR3 is CSARDSERGDTDTQYF.

CDR3 loop: CASSPRTESSYNEQFF. The rearrangement uses TRBV18 and TRBJ2-1. The CDR3 contains 16 residues. Germline V CDR1 and CDR2: KGHSH, LQKENI.

This clonotype is deemed medium-sized by its frequency. CDR3: CASSPATGGAGQPQHF. This chain connects TRBV6-6 to TRBJ1-5; TCRdb's D call, TRBD1, is unchecked because there is no DNA. CDR3 length: 16 amino acids. CDR1 and CDR2 from the germline V gene are MNHNY and SVGAGI (reference sequence).

V and J are TRBV19 and TRBJ2-6; checking the TCRdb D call of TRBD1 is not possible without DNA. CDR3 length equals 16 residues. Germline assignment: CDR1 LNHDA and CDR2 SQIVND (reference sequence). CDR3 protein: CASSLRGTGGANVLTF. Combining the CDR3 with reference TRBV19 and TRBJ2-6 gives the whole variable domain DGGITQSPKYLFRKEGQNVTLSCEQNLNHDAMYWYRQDPGQGLRLIYYSQIVNDFQKGDIAEGYSVSREKKESFPLTVTSAQKNPTAFYLCASSLRGTGGANVLTFGAGSRLTVL.

The rearrangement uses TRBV12-3 or TRBV12-4 and TRBJ1-5. The CDR3 has 13 residues. The CDR3 loop is CASSLVPNQPQHF.

By frequency, this clonotype registers medium-sized. This chain uses TRBV6-5 with TRBJ1-1; TCRdb gives TRBD1 as the D gene, but with no DNA this cannot be confirmed. The germline gives CDR1 MNHEY, CDR2 SVGAGI. The CDR3 has 13 amino acids. CDR3 sequence reads: CASNLQGSTEAFF.

By frequency, this clonotype is medium-sized. V gene TRBV19 combines with J gene TRBJ2-3. Germline CDR1 LNHDA, CDR2 SQIVND (reference sequence). This CDR3 region has 15 residues. Here the CDR3 reads CASSIWAASTDTQYF.

The chain is built from TRBV7-9 and TRBJ1-1; the TCRdb D gene call, TRBD1, has no DNA to confirm it. This CDR3 is built from 13 residues. The germline V gene has CDR1 SEHNR and CDR2 FQNEAQ (reference sequence). The CDR3: CASSLWTDTEAFF.

This chain uses TRBV5-6 with TRBJ1-4; TCRdb calls TRBD1, which cannot be checked without DNA. CDR3 length: 17 residues. Germline loops: CDR1 SGHDT, CDR2 YYEEEE. The CDR3 spells CASSYGTGRRTNEKLFF.

The chain couples TRBV4-2 to TRBJ2-3; checking the TCRdb D call of TRBD1 is not possible without DNA. The CDR3 spans 15 residues. The V gene's germline CDR1 is LGHNA and CDR2 YNFKEQ. This chain's CDR3 is CASSQVLQGTDTQYF.

The chain recombines TRBV5-1 with TRBJ1-4; TCRdb indicates TRBD1, and absent DNA this call remains unverified. The CDR3 length is 16 residues. Germline-derived CDR1 and CDR2 are SGHRS and YFSETQ. The CDR3 here is CASSYDAGTGSEKLFF.

Considering frequency, this clonotype is medium-sized. The chain uses TRBV6-2 or TRBV6-3 and TRBJ2-7. Germline CDR1 MNHEY, CDR2 SVGEGT. The CDR3 contains 11 residues. CDR3 amino acids: CASSSSGEQYF.

The rearrangement uses TRBV27 and TRBJ1-1. Germline values: CDR1 MNHEY, CDR2 SMNVEV (reference sequence). This CDR3 is built from 16 residues. CDR3 sequence: CASSSTVGGMPTEAFF.